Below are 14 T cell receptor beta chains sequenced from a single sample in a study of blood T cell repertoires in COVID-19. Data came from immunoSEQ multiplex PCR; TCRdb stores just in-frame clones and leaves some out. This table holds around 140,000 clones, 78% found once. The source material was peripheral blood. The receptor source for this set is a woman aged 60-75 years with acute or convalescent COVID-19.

CDR3 sequence: CASSIGRGPGYEQYF. As DNA, the CDR3 is TGTGCCAGTAGTATAGGAAGGGGGCCCGGCTACGAGCAGTACTTC. This chain uses TRBV19 with TRBJ2-7; 7 bases line up with TRBD1. Losses at the gene ends were 1 base for V and 3 bases for J; bases not matched to a gene: 6. The germline V gene encodes CDR1 LNHDA and CDR2 SQIVND (reference sequence). The CDR3 spans 15 residues.

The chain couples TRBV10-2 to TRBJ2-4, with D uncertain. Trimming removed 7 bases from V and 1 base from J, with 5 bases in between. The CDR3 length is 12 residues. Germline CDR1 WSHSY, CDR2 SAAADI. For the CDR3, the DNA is TGCGCCAGCACCTCCGCCAAAAACATTCAGTACTTC. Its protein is CASTSAKNIQYF.

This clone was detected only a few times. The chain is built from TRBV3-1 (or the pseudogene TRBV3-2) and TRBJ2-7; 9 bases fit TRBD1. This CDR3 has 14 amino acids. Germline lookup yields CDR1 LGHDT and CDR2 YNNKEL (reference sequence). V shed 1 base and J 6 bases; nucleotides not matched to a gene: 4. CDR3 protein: CASSQGGTGFEQYF. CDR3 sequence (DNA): TGTGCCAGCAGCCAAGGGGGGACAGGGTTCGAGCAGTACTTC.

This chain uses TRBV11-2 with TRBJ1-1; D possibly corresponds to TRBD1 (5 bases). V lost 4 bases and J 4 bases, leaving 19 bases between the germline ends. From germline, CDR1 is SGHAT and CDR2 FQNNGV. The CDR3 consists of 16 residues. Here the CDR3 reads CASSSLWGGGGTEAFF. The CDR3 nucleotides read TGTGCCAGCAGCTCCCTTTGGGGGGGTGGAGGCACTGAAGCTTTCTTT.

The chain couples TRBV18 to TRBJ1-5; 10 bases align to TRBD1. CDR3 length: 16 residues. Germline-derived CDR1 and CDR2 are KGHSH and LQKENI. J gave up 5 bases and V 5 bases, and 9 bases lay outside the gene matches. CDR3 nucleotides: TGTGCCAGCTCAACCACCGGAGGGACAGGGGATCAGCCCCAGCATTTT. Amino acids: CASSTTGGTGDQPQHF.

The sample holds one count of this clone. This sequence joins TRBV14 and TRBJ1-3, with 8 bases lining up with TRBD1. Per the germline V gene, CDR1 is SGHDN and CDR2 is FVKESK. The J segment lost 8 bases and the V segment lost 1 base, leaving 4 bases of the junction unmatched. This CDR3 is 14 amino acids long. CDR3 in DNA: TGTGCCAGCAGCCAAGGGACAGGGTTGGACACCATATATTTT. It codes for CASSQGTGLDTIYF.

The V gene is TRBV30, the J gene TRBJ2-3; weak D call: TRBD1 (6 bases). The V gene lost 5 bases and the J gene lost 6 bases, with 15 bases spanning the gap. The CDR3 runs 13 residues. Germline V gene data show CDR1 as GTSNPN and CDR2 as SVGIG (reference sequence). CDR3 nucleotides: TGTGCCTGGTCGGTCTTTCAGGGGGATACGCAGTATTTT. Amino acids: CAWSVFQGDTQYF.

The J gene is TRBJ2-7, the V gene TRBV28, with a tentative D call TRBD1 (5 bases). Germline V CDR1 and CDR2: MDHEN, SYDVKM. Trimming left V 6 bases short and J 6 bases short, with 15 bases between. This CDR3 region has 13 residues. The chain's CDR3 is CASSLVGRGEQYF. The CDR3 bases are TGTGCCAGCAGCCTCGTGGGGCGCGGCGAGCAGTACTTC.

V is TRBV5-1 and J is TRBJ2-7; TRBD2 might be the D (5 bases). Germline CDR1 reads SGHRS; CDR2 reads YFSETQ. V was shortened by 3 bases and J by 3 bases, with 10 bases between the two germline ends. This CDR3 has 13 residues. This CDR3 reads CASSSGGGYEQYF. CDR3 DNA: TGCGCCAGCAGCTCCGGAGGTGGCTACGAGCAGTACTTC.

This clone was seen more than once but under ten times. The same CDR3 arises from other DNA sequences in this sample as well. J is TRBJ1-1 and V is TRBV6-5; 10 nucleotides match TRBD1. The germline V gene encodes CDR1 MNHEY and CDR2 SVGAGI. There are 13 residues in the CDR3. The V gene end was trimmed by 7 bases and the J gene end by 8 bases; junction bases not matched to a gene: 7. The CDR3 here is CASNFADRGEAFF. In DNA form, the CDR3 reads TGTGCCAGCAACTTCGCGGACAGGGGGGAAGCTTTCTTT.

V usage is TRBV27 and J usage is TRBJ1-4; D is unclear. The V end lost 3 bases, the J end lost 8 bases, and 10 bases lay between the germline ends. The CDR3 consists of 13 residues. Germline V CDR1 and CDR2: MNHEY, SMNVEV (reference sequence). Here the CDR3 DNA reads TGTGCCAGCAGTTTTCAGCGTTTCGAAAAACTGTTTTTT. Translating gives CASSFQRFEKLFF.

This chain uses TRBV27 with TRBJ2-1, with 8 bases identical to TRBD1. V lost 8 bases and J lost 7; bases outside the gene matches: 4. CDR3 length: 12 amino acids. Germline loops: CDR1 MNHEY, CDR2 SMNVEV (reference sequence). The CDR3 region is CASFTGGNEQFF. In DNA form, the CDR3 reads TGTGCCAGCTTCACAGGGGGGAATGAGCAGTTCTTC.

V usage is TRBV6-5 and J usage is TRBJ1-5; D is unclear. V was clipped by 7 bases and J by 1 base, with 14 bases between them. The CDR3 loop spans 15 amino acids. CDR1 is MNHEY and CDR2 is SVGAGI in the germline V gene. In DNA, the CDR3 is TGTGCCAGCACCCTAGGAGGTGGCAGCAATCAGCCCCAGCATTTT. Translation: CASTLGGGSNQPQHF.

CDR3 in amino acids: CASSVGSSLGYTF. In DNA form, the CDR3 reads TGTGCCAGCAGCGTCGGTTCATCCCTCGGCTACACCTTC. The genes are TRBV3-1 (or the pseudogene TRBV3-2) and TRBJ1-2; D gene unclear. V lost 5 bases to trimming and J lost 8 bases, with 15 bases between them. This CDR3 has 13 residues. The germline CDR1 and CDR2 sequences are LGHDT and YNNKEL (reference sequence).